This T cell receptor (beta chain) was sequenced in a study of T cell repertoires in cytomegalovirus infection. About the study: HLA-B-restricted CMV epitopes that are well studied were used alongside recently identified HLA-C-restricted ones.

CDR3 length equals 13 residues. V gave up 1 base and J gave up 4 bases, with 7 bases separating them. Germline CDR1 is SGHTA and CDR2 is FQGNSA. TCRdb used MiXCR to reprocess the reads, holding one entry per CDR3 protein. The sample holds about 570,000 distinct CDR3 sequences, almost 40% seen once. This clonotype turned up a few times. Its target is unknown. This TCR derives from a human donor in good health (CMV status not recorded). Some clones in this sample may be carry-over from other donors' samples. Here the sequenced sample was cultured PBMCs, taken from culture after CMV antigen stimulation. The chain links TRBV7-2 to TRBJ1-2; D unresolved. The DNA of the CDR3 is TGTGCCAGCAGCTTAGACCCTTTCTATGGCTACACCTTC. Its translation: CASSLDPFYGYTF.